The 16 T cell receptor beta chains below come from one sample, sequenced in a study of CD8+CD57+ T cells in acquired aplastic anemia. TCR beta VDJ combinations and CDR3 sequences were profiled from genomic DNA. TCRdb itself ran the reads through MiXCR, one entry per CDR3 protein. The sample shows some 200,000 distinct CDR3 sequences, about 59% of them seen only once. Sequenced: sorted CD4+, CD8+, or CD8+CD57+ T cells (not recorded which) from PBMCs. The source is a human donor in good health.

This chain joins TRBV15 and TRBJ1-1; no firm D call. The germline V and J ends were trimmed by 8 bases and 3 bases, with 13 bases remaining between them. This CDR3 is built from 13 residues. Germline CDR1 and CDR2: LNHNV and YYDKDF (reference sequence). CDR3 loop: CATRAAWDTEAFF. For the CDR3, the DNA is TGTGCCACCCGGGCAGCCTGGGACACTGAAGCTTTCTTT.

The genes are TRBV5-1 and TRBJ1-6; D not certain. The germline V gene has CDR1 SGHRS and CDR2 YFSETQ. The CDR3 is 18 amino acids. Trimming removed 2 bases from V and 2 bases from J, with 17 bases in between. The CDR3 is CASSFSRVPGPYNSPLHF. The CDR3 bases are TGCGCCAGCAGCTTTAGCCGGGTCCCAGGCCCCTATAATTCACCCCTCCACTTT. Using reference TRBV5-1 and TRBJ1-6 for the parts outside the CDR3, the full variable domain is KAGVTQTPRYLIKTRGQQVTLSCSPISGHRSVSWYQQTPGQGLQFLFEYFSETQRNKGNFPGRFSGRQFSNSRSEMNVSTLELGDSALYLCASSFSRVPGPYNSPLHFGNGTRLTVT.

This clonotype was seen many times. J is TRBJ1-1 and V is TRBV5-5; a possible D gene is TRBD1 (5 bases). The CDR3 has 16 amino acids. CDR1 is SGHKS and CDR2 is YYEKEE in the germline V gene (reference sequence). V shed 4 bases and J shed 3 bases, with 19 bases lying between them. Written as DNA, the CDR3 is TGTGCCAGCAGCCGACTTCAAGTACAGGTGGACACTGAAGCTTTCTTT. Protein product: CASSRLQVQVDTEAFF.

The J gene is TRBJ2-2, the V gene TRBV20-1, with D perhaps TRBD1 (5 bases). V lost 6 bases to trimming and J lost 8 bases, with 16 bases between them. The CDR3 sequence is 13 residues long. Per germline, CDR1 DFQATT and CDR2 SNEGSKA (reference sequence). The CDR3 nucleotides are TGCAGTGCCAGAATGCCAGGGTTTGGGGAGCTGTTTTTT. Its translation: CSARMPGFGELFF.

This sequence joins TRBV29-1 and TRBJ2-7; possibly TRBD2 for D (6 bases). CDR3 length equals 13 residues. V lost 5 bases, J lost 0 bases, and 11 bases lay in between. From germline, CDR1 is SQVTM and CDR2 ANQGSEA. The CDR3 DNA follows: TGCAGCGTTCCGGGGGAACTCTCCTACGAGCAGTACTTC. It is translated as CSVPGELSYEQYF.

The rearrangement uses TRBV7-2 and TRBJ1-2; tentatively, D is TRBD1 (5 bases). The V end lost 3 bases, the J end lost 2 bases, and 13 bases lay between the germline ends. The germline CDR1 and CDR2 sequences are SGHTA and FQGNSA. The length of the CDR3 is 15 residues. CDR3 loop: CASSFLTGGNYGYTF. The CDR3 DNA is TGTGCCAGCAGCTTTTTGACGGGGGGGAACTATGGCTACACCTTC.

The V gene is TRBV19, the J gene TRBJ1-2; possibly TRBD1 for D (6 bases). Germline V gene data show CDR1 as LNHDA and CDR2 as SQIVND (reference sequence). Between the trimmed V and J ends, which lost 7 bases and 7 bases, there was a span of 13 bases. There are 12 residues in the CDR3. In DNA form, the CDR3 reads TGTGCCAGTACTCAGGGGAATATTGGCTACACCTTC. Its translation: CASTQGNIGYTF.

The chain uses TRBV7-9 and TRBJ1-1; 7 bases line up with TRBD1. The CDR3 length is 15 residues. V shed 4 bases and J 1 base; nucleotides not matched to a gene: 6. The germline CDR1 and CDR2 sequences are SEHNR and FQNEAQ (reference sequence). Written as DNA, the CDR3 is TGTGCCAGCAGCTACCCGGGACAGAGGAACACTGAAGCTTTCTTT. This codes for CASSYPGQRNTEAFF.

This clonotype showed up many times. The chain employs TRBV6-6 and TRBJ1-3, with no clear D. Per germline, CDR1 MNHNY and CDR2 SVGAGI (reference sequence). This CDR3 spans 15 amino acids. V gave up 0 bases and J gave up 0 bases, with 6 bases separating them. CDR3 amino acids: CASSYSRLSGNTIYF. CDR3 in DNA: TGTGCCAGCAGTTACTCCAGGCTCTCTGGAAACACCATATATTTT.

The chain combines TRBV5-8 with TRBJ2-3, with no clear D. Trimming cost V 8 bases and J 2 bases, with 3 bases left between them. The CDR3 has 10 amino acids. Per the germline V gene, CDR1 is SGHTS and CDR2 is YDEGEE. CDR3 amino acids: CASPTDTQYF. CDR3 nucleotides: TGTGCCAGTCCCACAGATACGCAGTATTTT. Drawing the rest from reference TRBV5-8 and TRBJ2-3, the complete variable domain is EAGVTQSPTHLIKTRGQQATLRCSPISGHTSVYWYQQALGLGLQFLLWYDEGEERNRGNFPPRFSGRQFPNYSSELNVNALELEDSALYLCASPTDTQYFGPGTRLTVL.

This clonotype was detected only a few times. The J gene is TRBJ1-5, the V gene TRBV3-1; 7 bases align to TRBD1. Germline-derived CDR1 and CDR2 are LGHDT and YNNKEL (reference sequence). V was clipped by 1 base and J by 2 bases; unmatched bases: 11. CDR3 length: 18 residues. In DNA form, the CDR3 reads TGTGCCAGCAGCCAAGTTTCGCCGACAGGGTGGGGCAATCAGCCCCAGCATTTT. Encoded protein: CASSQVSPTGWGNQPQHF. Full variable domain (rest looked up from reference TRBV3-1 and TRBJ1-5): DTAVSQTPKYLVTQMGNDKSIKCEQNLGHDTMYWYKQDSKKFLKIMFSYNNKELIINETVPNRFSPKSPDKAHLNLHINSLELGDSAVYFCASSQVSPTGWGNQPQHFGDGTRLSIL.

V gene TRBV11-2 combines with J gene TRBJ2-7, with TRBD1 matching over 7 bases. J gave up 1 base and V 7 bases, and 7 bases lay outside the gene matches. The V gene's germline CDR1 is SGHAT and CDR2 FQNNGV. CDR3 length: 14 residues. This CDR3 reads CASTGTVPSYEQYF. The CDR3, as DNA: TGTGCCAGCACCGGGACAGTCCCATCCTACGAGCAGTACTTC. The whole variable domain, filled in from reference TRBV11-2 and TRBJ2-7, reads EAGVAQSPRYKIIEKRQSVAFWCNPISGHATLYWYQQILGQGPKLLIQFQNNGVVDDSQLPKDRFSAERLKGVDSTLKIQPAKLEDSAVYLCASTGTVPSYEQYFGPGTRLTVT.

The chain employs TRBV11-1 and TRBJ1-1; a weak D match, TRBD1 (6 bases). Germline loops: CDR1 SGHAT, CDR2 FQDESV (reference sequence). The CDR3 runs to 14 residues. Trimming took off 0 bases at V and 7 bases at J, with 12 bases between the two ends. The chain's CDR3 is CASSLAGLRGEAFF. The CDR3 region has the DNA TGTGCCAGCAGCTTAGCCGGACTCAGGGGTGAAGCTTTCTTT.

V gene TRBV5-1 combines with J gene TRBJ1-5, with D maybe TRBD1 (5 bases). Germline lookup yields CDR1 SGHRS and CDR2 YFSETQ. V lost 5 bases and J lost 3, with 18 bases in between. CDR3 length: 16 amino acids. The CDR3 loop reads CASRPGVGMNNQPQHF. In nucleotides, the CDR3 is TGCGCCAGCAGACCGGGGGTGGGGATGAACAATCAGCCCCAGCATTTT.

This clonotype was counted many times. This chain links TRBV6-5 with TRBJ1-1; no reliable D call. This CDR3 region has 16 residues. Germline lookup yields CDR1 MNHEY and CDR2 SVGAGI. V lost 0 bases to trimming and J lost 8 bases, with 19 bases between them. CDR3 bases: TGTGCCAGCAGTTACTCTTGGTCAGCTTCGCGCCCGGAAGCTTTCTTT. Encoded protein: CASSYSWSASRPEAFF.

There are a few counts of this clonotype. The rearrangement uses TRBV20-1 and TRBJ2-7; 8 positions match TRBD2. The trim removed 4 bases at V and 4 bases at J, leaving 12 bases unmatched. The CDR3 consists of 15 residues. Germline loops: CDR1 DFQATT, CDR2 SNEGSKA (reference sequence). The CDR3 protein is CSAKRRIAGSYEQYF. The CDR3 DNA reads as TGCAGTGCTAAGCGGCGGATAGCGGGATCTTACGAGCAGTACTTC.